The 13 T cell receptor beta chains below come from one sample, sequenced in a study of blood T cell repertoires in COVID-19. Here immunoSEQ multiplex PCR was the method, and the copy in TCRdb shows in-frame clones only, minus some. The data contain fewer than 55,000 clones, approximately 80% of them singletons. Sample: peripheral blood. The receptor source for this set is a woman aged 80 or over with COVID-19, enrolled during active disease.

The chain has TRBV9 and TRBJ2-3; TRBD2 matches 8 bases. Unmatched junction bases numbered 7, after V lost 4 bases and J lost 6 bases. Germline lookup yields CDR1 SGDLS and CDR2 YYNGEE. The CDR3 totals 14 residues. CDR3 bases: TGTGCCAGCAGCCCCGGACTAGCATGGGATACGCAGTATTTT. Its protein is CASSPGLAWDTQYF.

The CDR3 DNA follows: TGCGCCAGCAGCCTCGGGACAGTACCCGAAGCTTTCTTT. Translating gives CASSLGTVPEAFF. The chain joins TRBV5-1 to TRBJ1-1, with TRBD1 identical over 7 bases. The length of the CDR3 is 13 residues. V dropped 4 bases and J dropped 8; count of bases not matched to a gene: 8. The germline V gene has CDR1 SGHRS and CDR2 YFSETQ.

V and J are TRBV6-1 and TRBJ1-2; D remains unclear. The CDR3 contains 14 residues. Per the germline V gene, CDR1 is MNHNS and CDR2 is SASEGT. V was clipped by 1 base and J by 4 bases, with 10 bases between them. CDR3 in amino acids: CASSEVGSSYGYTF. The CDR3 DNA sequence: TGTGCCAGCAGTGAAGTCGGGTCCAGCTATGGCTACACCTTC.

This chain uses TRBV6-1 with TRBJ1-5; 8 nucleotides match TRBD1. V gave up 5 bases and J gave up 5 bases; unmatched junction bases: 8. In germline, CDR1 is MNHNS, CDR2 SASEGT. The CDR3 totals 15 residues. CDR3 sequence (DNA): TGTGCCAGCAGTACCGGACAGGGAGATTATCAGCCCCAGCATTTT. Amino acid sequence: CASSTGQGDYQPQHF.

V usage is TRBV7-9 and J usage is TRBJ2-3; D is ambiguous. The V end lost 1 base, the J end lost 0 bases, and 8 bases lay between the germline ends. Germline CDR1 is SEHNR and CDR2 is FQNEAQ (reference sequence). This CDR3 is built from 15 residues. This CDR3 reads CASSLVGPSTDTQYF. The CDR3 region has the DNA TGTGCCAGCAGCTTAGTGGGCCCTAGCACAGATACGCAGTATTTT.

The V and J genes are TRBV14 and TRBJ2-7, with TRBD1 identical over 12 bases. Germline lookup yields CDR1 SGHDN and CDR2 FVKESK. V was pared by 5 bases and J by 7 bases, with 6 bases of the junction left unmatched. This CDR3 contains 14 residues. The CDR3 loop is CASSSGQGAREQYF. Written as DNA, the CDR3 is TGTGCCAGCAGCTCGGGACAGGGGGCCCGGGAGCAGTACTTC.

This clone was detected only once. The chain uses TRBV10-2 and TRBJ2-7; D remains unclear. The CDR3 is made up of 13 amino acids. Looked up from germline, CDR1 is WSHSY and CDR2 is SAAADI. V lost 6 bases to trimming and J lost 3 bases, with 12 bases between them. CDR3 DNA: TGCGCCAGCAGCGCCAACACCTTCTACGAGCAGTACTTC. Protein sequence: CASSANTFYEQYF.

The V and J genes are TRBV28 and TRBJ2-7; tentatively, D is TRBD2 (5 bases). The V end lost 4 bases, the J end lost 0 bases, and 16 bases lay between the germline ends. Germline V gene lookup returns CDR1 MDHEN and CDR2 SYDVKM. CDR3 size: 16 residues. The CDR3 loop reads CASSSERRTGSYEQYF. Here the CDR3 DNA reads TGTGCCAGCAGTTCCGAACGAAGGACTGGCTCCTACGAGCAGTACTTC.

The genes are TRBV11-2 and TRBJ2-7, with 10 bases that match TRBD2. This CDR3 is 15 amino acids long. Trimming cost V 1 base and J 4 bases; bases outside gene matches: 4. In germline, CDR1 is SGHAT, CDR2 FQNNGV. The CDR3 DNA follows: TGTGCCAGCAGCTTAGTCCTAGCGGGAGAGTACGAGCAGTACTTC. It translates to CASSLVLAGEYEQYF.

The chain links TRBV9 to TRBJ1-4; D possibly corresponds to TRBD1 (5 bases). The germline CDR1 and CDR2 sequences are SGDLS and YYNGEE. CDR3 length equals 15 residues. V lost 1 base, J lost 7 bases, and 14 bases lay in between. This chain's CDR3 is CASSVTGLLGEKLFF. Here the CDR3 DNA reads TGTGCCAGCAGCGTAACAGGACTATTGGGTGAAAAACTGTTTTTT.

The rearrangement joins TRBV3-1 (or the pseudogene TRBV3-2) to TRBJ2-1, with 7 bases lining up with TRBD1. This CDR3 is built from 14 residues. The J segment lost 2 bases and the V segment lost 8 bases, leaving 6 bases of the junction unmatched. Germline V gives CDR1 LGHDT, CDR2 YNNKEL (reference sequence). The CDR3 DNA reads TGTGCCAGCGGGAGACAGGGAACCTACAATGAGCAGTTCTTC. This sequence encodes CASGRQGTYNEQFF.

V usage is TRBV7-3 and J usage is TRBJ2-2, with D possibly being TRBD2 (6 bases). V gave up 6 bases and J gave up 5 bases, with 13 bases separating them. CDR1 is SGHTA and CDR2 is FQGTGA in the germline V gene. There are 14 residues in the CDR3. In DNA, the CDR3 is TGTGCCAGCAGGACGACGGAGGGAACCGGGGAGCTGTTTTTT. Residues: CASRTTEGTGELFF.

The chain has TRBV2 and TRBJ2-2; TRBD1 aligns across 9 bases. Germline V lookup: CDR1 SNHLY, CDR2 FYNNEI. Losses at the gene ends were 1 base for V and 5 bases for J; bases not matched to a gene: 2. The CDR3 contains 15 residues. CDR3 loop: CASSEGTGVTGELFF. CDR3 sequence (DNA): TGTGCCAGCAGTGAAGGGACAGGGGTGACCGGGGAGCTGTTTTTT.